This T cell receptor (beta chain) was obtained from a study of radiotherapy plus CTLA-4 blockade in lung cancer. Study context: Among all patients, 18% showed objective responses, while roughly 30% had disease control.

Data came from immunoSEQ multiplex PCR; TCRdb stores just in-frame clones and leaves some out. The sample contains about 56,000 clones, around 85% of which appear only once. Study findings and constraints: Blood saw expansion of tumor-derived TCR clones after radiotherapy plus ipilimumab. Interferon-beta, together with early blood T cell clone dynamics, reportedly best predicted response.

Participants had chemo-refractory metastatic non-small-cell lung cancer and were treated with focal radiation plus ipilimumab CTLA-4 blockade. Germline V gene lookup returns CDR1 MNHEY and CDR2 SMNVEV (reference sequence). CDR3 size: 13 residues. Trimming removed 6 bases at V and 6 bases at J, with 12 bases between. Points on this clone: The antigen is unknown.

Material: peripheral blood, obtained from a patient treated with radiotherapy plus ipilimumab. The TCR was taken from a human donor with non-small cell lung cancer who had a complete response to radiotherapy plus ipilimumab. The chain has TRBV27 and TRBJ2-1, with a weak D call TRBD1 (5 bases). CDR3 in DNA: TGTGCCAGCAGAACTAACCAGGGCAATGAGCAGTTCTTC. Translation: CASRTNQGNEQFF.